This TCR beta chain was documented in a study of cytomegalovirus exposure and HLA in healthy donors. 13 Jbeta primers and 60 Vbeta primers were used for the PCR. Sequenced by immunoSEQ multiplex PCR; TCRdb stores in-frame clones only, minus some. The sample consists of 200,000 to 250,000 clones, more than 60% of them appearing once. This CDR3 comprises 16 residues. CDR1 and CDR2 (germline): SGHTA, FQGNSA. With regard to this clone: One junction end disagrees with the germline gene, perhaps due to a read error.

The sequencing sample was made of PBMCs. This sequence was found in a woman aged 55-69 years in good health and CMV-seropositive. The genes are TRBV7-2 and TRBJ1-1; 8 bases are shared with TRBD1. The CDR3 region is CASSIAGGAVGTEAFF. The CDR3 coding sequence is TGTGCCAGCAGCATAGCAGGGGGCGCTGTGGGAACTGAAGCTTTCTTT.